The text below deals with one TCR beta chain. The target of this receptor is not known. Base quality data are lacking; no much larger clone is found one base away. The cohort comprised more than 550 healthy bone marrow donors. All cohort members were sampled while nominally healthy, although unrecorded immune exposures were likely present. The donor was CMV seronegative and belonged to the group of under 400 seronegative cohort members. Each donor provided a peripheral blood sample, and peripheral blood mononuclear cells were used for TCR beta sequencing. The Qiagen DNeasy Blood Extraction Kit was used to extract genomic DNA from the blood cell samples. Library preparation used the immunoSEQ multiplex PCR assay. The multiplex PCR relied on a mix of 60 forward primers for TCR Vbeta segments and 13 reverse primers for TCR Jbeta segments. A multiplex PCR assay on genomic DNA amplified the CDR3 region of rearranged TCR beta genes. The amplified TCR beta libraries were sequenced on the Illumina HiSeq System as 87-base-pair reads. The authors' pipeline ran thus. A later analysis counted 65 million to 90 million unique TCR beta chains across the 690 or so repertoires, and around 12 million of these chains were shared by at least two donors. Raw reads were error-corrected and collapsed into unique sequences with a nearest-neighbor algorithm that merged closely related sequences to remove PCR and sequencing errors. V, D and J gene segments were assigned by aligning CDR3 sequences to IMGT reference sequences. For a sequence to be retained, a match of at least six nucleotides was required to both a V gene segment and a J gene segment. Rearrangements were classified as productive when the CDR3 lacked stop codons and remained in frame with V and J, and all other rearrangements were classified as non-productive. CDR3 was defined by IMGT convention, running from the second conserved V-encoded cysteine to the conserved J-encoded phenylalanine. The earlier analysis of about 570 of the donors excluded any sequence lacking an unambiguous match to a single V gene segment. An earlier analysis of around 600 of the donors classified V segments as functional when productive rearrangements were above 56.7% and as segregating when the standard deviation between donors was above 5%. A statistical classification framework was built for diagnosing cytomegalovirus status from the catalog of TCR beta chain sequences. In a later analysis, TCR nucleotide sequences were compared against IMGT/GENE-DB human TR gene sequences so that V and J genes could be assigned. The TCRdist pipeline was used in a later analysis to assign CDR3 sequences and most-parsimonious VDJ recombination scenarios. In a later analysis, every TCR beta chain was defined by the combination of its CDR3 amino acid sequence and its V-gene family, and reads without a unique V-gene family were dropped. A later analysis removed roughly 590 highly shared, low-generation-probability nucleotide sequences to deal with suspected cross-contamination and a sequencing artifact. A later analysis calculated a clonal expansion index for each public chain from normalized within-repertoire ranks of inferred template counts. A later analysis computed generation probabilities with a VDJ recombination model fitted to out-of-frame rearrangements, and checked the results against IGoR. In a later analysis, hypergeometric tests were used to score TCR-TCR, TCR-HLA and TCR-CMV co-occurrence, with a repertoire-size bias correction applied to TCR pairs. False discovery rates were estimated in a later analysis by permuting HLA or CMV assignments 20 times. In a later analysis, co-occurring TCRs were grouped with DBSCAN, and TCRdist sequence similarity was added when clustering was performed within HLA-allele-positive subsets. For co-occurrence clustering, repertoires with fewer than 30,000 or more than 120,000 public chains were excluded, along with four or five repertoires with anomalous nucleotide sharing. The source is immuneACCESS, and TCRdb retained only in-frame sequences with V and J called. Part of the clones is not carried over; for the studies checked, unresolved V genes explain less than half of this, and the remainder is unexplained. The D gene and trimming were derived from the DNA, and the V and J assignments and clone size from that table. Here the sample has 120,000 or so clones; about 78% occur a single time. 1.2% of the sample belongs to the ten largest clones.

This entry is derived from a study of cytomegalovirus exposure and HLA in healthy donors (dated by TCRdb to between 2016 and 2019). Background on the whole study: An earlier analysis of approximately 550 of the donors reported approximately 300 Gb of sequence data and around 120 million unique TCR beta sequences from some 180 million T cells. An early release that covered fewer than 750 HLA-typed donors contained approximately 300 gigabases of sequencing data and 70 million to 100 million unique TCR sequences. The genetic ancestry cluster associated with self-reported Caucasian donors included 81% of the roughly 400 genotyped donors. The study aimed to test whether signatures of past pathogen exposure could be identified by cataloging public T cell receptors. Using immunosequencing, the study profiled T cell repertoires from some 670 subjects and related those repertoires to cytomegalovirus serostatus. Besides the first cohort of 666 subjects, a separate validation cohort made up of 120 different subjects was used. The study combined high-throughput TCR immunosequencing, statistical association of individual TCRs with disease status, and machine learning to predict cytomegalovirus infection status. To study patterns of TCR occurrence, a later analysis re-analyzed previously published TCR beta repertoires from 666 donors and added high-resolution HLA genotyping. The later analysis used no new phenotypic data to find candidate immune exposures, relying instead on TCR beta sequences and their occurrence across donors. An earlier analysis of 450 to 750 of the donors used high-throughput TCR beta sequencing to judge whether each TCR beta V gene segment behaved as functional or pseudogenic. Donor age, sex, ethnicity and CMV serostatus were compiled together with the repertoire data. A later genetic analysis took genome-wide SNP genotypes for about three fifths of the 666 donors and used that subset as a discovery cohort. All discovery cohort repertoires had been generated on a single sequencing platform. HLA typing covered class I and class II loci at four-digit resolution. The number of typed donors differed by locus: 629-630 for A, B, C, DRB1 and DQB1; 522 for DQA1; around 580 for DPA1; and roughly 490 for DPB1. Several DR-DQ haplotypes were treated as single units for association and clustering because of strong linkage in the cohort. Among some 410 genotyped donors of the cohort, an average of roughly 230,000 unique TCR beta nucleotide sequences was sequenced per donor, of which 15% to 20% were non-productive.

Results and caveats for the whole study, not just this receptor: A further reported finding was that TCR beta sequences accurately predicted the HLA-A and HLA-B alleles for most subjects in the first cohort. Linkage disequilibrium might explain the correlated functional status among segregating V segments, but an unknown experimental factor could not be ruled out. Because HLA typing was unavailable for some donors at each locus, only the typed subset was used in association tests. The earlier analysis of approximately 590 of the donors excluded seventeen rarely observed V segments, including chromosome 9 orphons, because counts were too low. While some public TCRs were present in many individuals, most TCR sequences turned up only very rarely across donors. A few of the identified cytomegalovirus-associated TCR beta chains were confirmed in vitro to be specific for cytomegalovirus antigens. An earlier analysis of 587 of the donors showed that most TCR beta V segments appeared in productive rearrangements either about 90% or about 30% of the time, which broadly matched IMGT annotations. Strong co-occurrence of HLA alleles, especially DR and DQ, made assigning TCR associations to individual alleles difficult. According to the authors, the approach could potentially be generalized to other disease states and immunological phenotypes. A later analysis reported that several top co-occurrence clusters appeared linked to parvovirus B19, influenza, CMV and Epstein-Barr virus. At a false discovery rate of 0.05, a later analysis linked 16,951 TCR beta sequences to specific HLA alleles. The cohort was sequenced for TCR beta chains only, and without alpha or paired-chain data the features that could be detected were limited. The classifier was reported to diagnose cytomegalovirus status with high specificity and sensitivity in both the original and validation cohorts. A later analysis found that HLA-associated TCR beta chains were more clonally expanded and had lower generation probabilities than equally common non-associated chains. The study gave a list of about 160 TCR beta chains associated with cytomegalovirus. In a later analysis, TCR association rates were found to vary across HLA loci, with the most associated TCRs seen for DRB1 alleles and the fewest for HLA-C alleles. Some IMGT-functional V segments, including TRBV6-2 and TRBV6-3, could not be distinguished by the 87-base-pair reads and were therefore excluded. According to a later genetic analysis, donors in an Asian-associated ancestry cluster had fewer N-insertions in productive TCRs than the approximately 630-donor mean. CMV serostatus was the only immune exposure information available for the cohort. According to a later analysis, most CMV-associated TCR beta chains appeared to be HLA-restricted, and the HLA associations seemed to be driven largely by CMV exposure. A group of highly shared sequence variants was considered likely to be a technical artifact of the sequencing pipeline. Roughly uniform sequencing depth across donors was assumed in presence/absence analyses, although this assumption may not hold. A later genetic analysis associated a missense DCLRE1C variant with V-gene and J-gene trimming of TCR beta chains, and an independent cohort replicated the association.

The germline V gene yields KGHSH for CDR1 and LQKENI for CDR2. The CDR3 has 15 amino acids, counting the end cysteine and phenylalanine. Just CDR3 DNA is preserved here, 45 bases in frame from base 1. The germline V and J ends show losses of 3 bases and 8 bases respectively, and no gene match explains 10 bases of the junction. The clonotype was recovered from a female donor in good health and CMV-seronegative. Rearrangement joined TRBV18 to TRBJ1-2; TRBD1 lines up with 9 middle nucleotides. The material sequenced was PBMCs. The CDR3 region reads CASSPTRQGERGYTF. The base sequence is TGTGCCAGCTCACCGACGCGACAGGGGGAAAGGGGCTACACCTTC.